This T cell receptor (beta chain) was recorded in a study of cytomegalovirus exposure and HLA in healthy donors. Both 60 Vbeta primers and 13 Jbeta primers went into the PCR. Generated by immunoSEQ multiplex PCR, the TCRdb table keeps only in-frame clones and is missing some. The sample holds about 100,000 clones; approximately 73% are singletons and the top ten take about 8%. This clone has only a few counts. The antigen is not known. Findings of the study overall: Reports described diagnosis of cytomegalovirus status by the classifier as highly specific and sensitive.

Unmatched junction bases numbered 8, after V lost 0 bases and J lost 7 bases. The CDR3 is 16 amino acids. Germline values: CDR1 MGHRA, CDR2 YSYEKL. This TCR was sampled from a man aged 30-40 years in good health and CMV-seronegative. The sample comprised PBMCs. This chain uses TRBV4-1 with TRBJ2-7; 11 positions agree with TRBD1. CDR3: CASSQDFGQGAQEQYF. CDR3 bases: TGCGCCAGCAGCCAAGATTTTGGACAGGGGGCGCAAGAGCAGTACTTC.